Listed below are T cell receptor beta chains from one sample, sequenced in a study of blood T cell repertoires in COVID-19. Generated by immunoSEQ multiplex PCR, the TCRdb table keeps only in-frame clones and is missing some. The repertoire consists of roughly 99,000 clones, with about four fifths occurring once and the leading ten covering roughly 4.4%. Specimen: peripheral blood. These receptors all come from a human donor in a cohort sampled during active COVID-19. Each CDR3 is given with its conserved first and last residue. D genes are given only for firm matches. Only part of the rows carry a size: once, few, many, or a class if the clone is expanded.

d_gene: TRBD2; v_gene: TRBV5-4; abundance: -; CDR3aa: CASSSSGTRSTGELFF
d_gene: -; v_gene: TRBV10-3; abundance: -; CDR3aa: CAISGQGRTEAFF
d_gene: -; v_gene: TRBV2; abundance: -; CDR3aa: CARSTRHSADTQYF
d_gene: -; v_gene: TRBV5-4; abundance: -; CDR3aa: CASSWAAGIETQYF
d_gene: TRBD1; v_gene: TRBV19; abundance: -; CDR3aa: CASSIAVLDREGYTF
d_gene: TRBD1; v_gene: TRBV18; abundance: -; CDR3aa: CASSPGQDGQAFF
d_gene: TRBD2; v_gene: TRBV13; abundance: -; CDR3aa: CASSQRGRGLAGYEQYF
d_gene: TRBD1; v_gene: TRBV19; abundance: -; CDR3aa: CASSLGQGDNYGYTF
d_gene: -; v_gene: TRBV6-2/TRBV6-3; abundance: -; CDR3aa: CASSFDTPEQFF
d_gene: TRBD1; v_gene: TRBV10-3; abundance: -; CDR3aa: CAIRQGAENTEAFF
d_gene: -; v_gene: TRBV27; abundance: once; CDR3aa: CASSFGVAAPYSYEQYF
d_gene: -; v_gene: TRBV2; abundance: few; CDR3aa: CASSESRVSNTIYF
d_gene: TRBD1; v_gene: TRBV24-1; abundance: -; CDR3aa: CATSESPGTGTYNEQFF
d_gene: TRBD1; v_gene: TRBV28; abundance: -; CDR3aa: CASSLQGGNTEAFF
d_gene: TRBD1; v_gene: TRBV7-9; abundance: -; CDR3aa: CASSSGRGQEYF
d_gene: TRBD2; v_gene: TRBV4-2; abundance: -; CDR3aa: CASSQTDVGRGEQFF
d_gene: TRBD1; v_gene: TRBV7-8; abundance: -; CDR3aa: CASSTWDRGSNQPQHF
d_gene: TRBD1; v_gene: TRBV5-1; abundance: -; CDR3aa: CASSPGTGVSPLHF
d_gene: TRBD2; v_gene: TRBV9; abundance: once; CDR3aa: CASSILAGGFGNEQFF
d_gene: -; v_gene: TRBV28; abundance: -; CDR3aa: CASSRQDQETQYF
d_gene: TRBD1; v_gene: TRBV28; abundance: -; CDR3aa: CASSAPGQGGYKLFF
d_gene: TRBD2; v_gene: TRBV7-2; abundance: -; CDR3aa: CASSLRTAGGPVEQYF
d_gene: -; v_gene: TRBV27; abundance: -; CDR3aa: CASSQGYGYTF
d_gene: TRBD1; v_gene: TRBV27; abundance: -; CDR3aa: CASSLWGATGGRTGELFF
d_gene: -; v_gene: TRBV18; abundance: -; CDR3aa: CASSPGLIGVSGANVLTF
d_gene: -; v_gene: TRBV4-3; abundance: -; CDR3aa: CASSQDRLRTNTEAFF
d_gene: TRBD2; v_gene: TRBV19; abundance: -; CDR3aa: CASSIREGETQYF
d_gene: TRBD1; v_gene: TRBV14; abundance: few; CDR3aa: CASSQAQGAYGYTF
d_gene: -; v_gene: TRBV18; abundance: -; CDR3aa: CASSGDTNNQPQHF
d_gene: -; v_gene: TRBV19; abundance: -; CDR3aa: CASSYSRTEAFF
d_gene: TRBD2; v_gene: TRBV6-5; abundance: -; CDR3aa: CASKLTSGPYNEQFF
d_gene: -; v_gene: TRBV4-3; abundance: -; CDR3aa: CASSQESTGELFF
d_gene: -; v_gene: TRBV18; abundance: once; CDR3aa: CASSPTPRTDYRYF
d_gene: TRBD2; v_gene: TRBV6-6; abundance: -; CDR3aa: CASRPHLAGELYEQFF
d_gene: -; v_gene: TRBV4-1; abundance: medium-sized; CDR3aa: CASSQDWSSPLHF
d_gene: -; v_gene: TRBV7-2; abundance: -; CDR3aa: CASSTPTENTGELFF
d_gene: TRBD2; v_gene: TRBV9; abundance: -; CDR3aa: CASSVGGGRDEAGELFF
d_gene: -; v_gene: TRBV28; abundance: -; CDR3aa: CASEGPQAGVAKNIQYF
d_gene: TRBD1; v_gene: TRBV5-1; abundance: -; CDR3aa: CASSLVSQDRYGYTF
d_gene: TRBD1; v_gene: TRBV5-4; abundance: -; CDR3aa: CASSLRQGATVDTQYF
d_gene: -; v_gene: TRBV4-3; abundance: -; CDR3aa: CASSRYTSRVGQYF
d_gene: -; v_gene: TRBV28; abundance: -; CDR3aa: CASSLWKTGQPYEQYF